Below are 30 T cell receptor beta chains sequenced from a single sample in a study of cytomegalovirus exposure and HLA in healthy donors. PCR primers comprised 60 Vbeta and 13 Jbeta primers. Using immunoSEQ multiplex PCR, the repertoire was profiled, and TCRdb retains in-frame clones only, with some absent. The table has fewer than 200,000 clones, just over 70% seen once; the top ten hold about 2.5%. Input material: PBMCs. The origin of the receptors is a human donor in good health.

The chain combines TRBV19 with TRBJ1-2; 8 bases fit TRBD1. Germline V gene sequence: CDR1 LNHDA, CDR2 SQIVND (reference sequence). V lost 1 base to trimming and J lost 7 bases; unmatched junction nucleotides: 5. The CDR3 has 14 residues. For the CDR3, the DNA is TGTGCCAGTAGTATAGTTGGACAGGGAGGTGGCTACACCTTC. Residues: CASSIVGQGGGYTF.

The V call is TRBV4-1, the J call TRBJ2-1; 7 bases align to TRBD1. The CDR3 loop spans 13 amino acids. Germline V gene data show CDR1 as MGHRA and CDR2 as YSYEKL. J was trimmed by 7 bases and V by 5 bases; bases with no gene match: 5. CDR3 DNA: TGCGCCAGCAGCGACAGGGAATTGAATGAGCAGTTCTTC. This codes for CASSDRELNEQFF.

The chain employs TRBV19 and TRBJ2-7, with 8 positions matching TRBD1. The CDR3 extends over 13 amino acids. The junction had 3 bases not matched to a gene; V was cut back by 4 bases and J by 4 bases. Germline values: CDR1 LNHDA, CDR2 SQIVND (reference sequence). CDR3 nucleotides: TGTGCCAGTAGTAACGGACAGGGATACGAGCAGTACTTC. Residues: CASSNGQGYEQYF.

This clone was recorded only once. The genes are TRBV27 and TRBJ1-1; no reliable D call. V lost 0 bases, J lost 8 bases, and 16 bases lay in between. CDR1 is MNHEY, CDR2 SMNVEV, per germline (reference sequence). The CDR3 is made up of 15 amino acids. CDR3 sequence: CASSLSGTLRTEAFF. CDR3 bases: TGTGCCAGCAGTTTATCGGGCACCCTAAGAACCGAAGCTTTCTTT.

This sequence joins TRBV2 and TRBJ1-1; 8 nucleotides line up with TRBD1. This CDR3 contains 13 residues. Germline V lookup: CDR1 SNHLY, CDR2 FYNNEI. Trimming cost V 5 bases and J 7 bases; bases outside gene matches: 6. In nucleotides, the CDR3 is TGTGCCAGCAGTTTGGACAGGGAAGGTGAAGCTTTCTTT. It yields the protein CASSLDREGEAFF.

V gene TRBV5-1 combines with J gene TRBJ2-7; a possible D gene is TRBD1 (6 bases). Germline CDR1 and CDR2: SGHRS and YFSETQ. V was trimmed by 1 base and J by 3 bases, leaving 14 bases between them. The CDR3 is 15 amino acids. The chain's CDR3 is CASSLSGAELYEQYF. The CDR3 DNA sequence: TGCGCCAGCAGCTTGTCAGGGGCAGAACTCTACGAGCAGTACTTC.

In this sample, this clone turned up a few times. The J gene is TRBJ1-1, the V gene TRBV6-1; 11 bases agree with TRBD1. J was trimmed by 1 base and V by 7 bases; bases with no gene match: 2. The CDR3 spans 14 residues. CDR1 MNHNS and CDR2 SASEGT come from the germline V gene. Here the CDR3 DNA reads TGTGCCAGCACCGGGACAGGGGGGAACACTGAAGCTTTCTTT. Translating it yields CASTGTGGNTEAFF.

This clone occurred once. The chain is built from TRBV28 and TRBJ1-2; D might be TRBD1 (5 bases). Germline loops: CDR1 MDHEN, CDR2 SYDVKM. Deletions cut 4 bases from V and 2 bases from J, with 20 bases between. CDR3 size: 17 residues. The CDR3 region has the DNA TGTGCCAGCAGTTCTGCGGGGGACGGGGGGGAAAACTATGGCTACACCTTC. This encodes CASSSAGDGGENYGYTF.

This chain joins TRBV25-1 and TRBJ2-2; the match to TRBD1 covers 11 bases. CDR1 and CDR2 (germline): MGHDK, SYGVNS. The V and J ends lost 8 bases and 4 bases, in that order; junction bases with no gene match: 6. The CDR3 sequence is 15 residues long. CDR3 sequence reads: CASRWTGGTTGELFF. For the CDR3, the DNA is TGTGCCAGCCGTTGGACAGGGGGCACCACCGGGGAGCTGTTTTTT.

V and J are TRBV28 and TRBJ1-2; D remains ambiguous. The germline V gene has CDR1 MDHEN and CDR2 SYDVKM. Trimming took off 9 bases at V and 4 bases at J, with 15 bases between the two ends. The CDR3 runs to 13 residues. CDR3 protein: CASQDPGSYGYTF. The CDR3 nucleotides are TGTGCCAGTCAGGACCCCGGGAGCTATGGCTACACCTTC.

This clone was observed a handful of times. V and J are TRBV7-9 and TRBJ1-1; 10 nucleotides agree with TRBD1. Germline V gene lookup returns CDR1 SEHNR and CDR2 FQNEAQ (reference sequence). The CDR3 has 15 amino acids. V lost 7 bases and J lost 0; bases outside the gene matches: 5. The chain's CDR3 is CASNTGTGVNTEAFF. CDR3 sequence (DNA): TGTGCCAGCAACACCGGGACAGGGGTGAACACTGAAGCTTTCTTT. Based on the CDR3 plus reference TRBV7-9 and TRBJ1-1, the full variable domain is DTGVSQNPRHKITKRGQNVTFRCDPISEHNRLYWYRQTLGQGPEFLTYFQNEAQLEKSRLLSDRFSAERPKGSFSTLEIQRTEQGDSAMYLCASNTGTGVNTEAFFGQGTRLTVV.

The rearrangement links TRBV28 to TRBJ2-3, with a tentative D call TRBD2 (6 bases). V was clipped by 1 base and J by 9 bases, with 8 bases between them. From germline, CDR1 is MDHEN and CDR2 SYDVKM. This CDR3 is 12 amino acids long. The CDR3 loop reads CASSLLAGTQYF. The DNA of the CDR3 is TGTGCCAGCAGTTTATTGGCGGGGACGCAGTATTTT.

This clone occurred a few times. The rearrangement links TRBV7-6 to TRBJ1-5, with D unclear. The germline V gene encodes CDR1 SGHVS and CDR2 FNYEAQ. The V end was cut by 5 bases, the J end by 0 bases, with 11 bases between. CDR3 length: 15 residues. Written as DNA, the CDR3 is TGTGCCAGCAGCCCCACTCCATATAGCAATCAGCCCCAGCATTTT. Protein sequence: CASSPTPYSNQPQHF.

This chain links TRBV7-9 with TRBJ2-7; D call uncertain. The V end lost 5 bases, the J end lost 2 bases, and 16 bases lay between the germline ends. Germline-derived CDR1 and CDR2 are SEHNR and FQNEAQ (reference sequence). There are 15 residues in the CDR3. CDR3 sequence reads: CASSRLRLATYEQYF. The DNA for the CDR3 is TGTGCCAGCAGCCGCCTCCGACTCGCCACCTACGAGCAGTACTTC. The full variable domain, completed using reference TRBV7-9 and TRBJ2-7, is DTGVSQNPRHKITKRGQNVTFRCDPISEHNRLYWYRQTLGQGPEFLTYFQNEAQLEKSRLLSDRFSAERPKGSFSTLEIQRTEQGDSAMYLCASSRLRLATYEQYFGPGTRLTVT.

The chain uses TRBV2 and TRBJ2-1; tentatively, D is TRBD1 (5 bases). CDR1 and CDR2 (germline): SNHLY, FYNNEI. The CDR3 spans 13 residues. V gave up 1 base and J gave up 7 bases, with 8 bases separating them. Written as DNA, the CDR3 is TGTGCCAGCAGTGAAGACAGGAGTAATGAGCAGTTCTTC. This sequence encodes CASSEDRSNEQFF.

The CDR3 sequence: CASASPGQGAHEQFF. The DNA for the CDR3 is TGTGCCAGCGCATCCCCGGGACAGGGGGCGCATGAGCAGTTCTTC. The chain carries TRBV7-9 and TRBJ2-1; 12 bases map to TRBD1. Germline-derived CDR1 and CDR2 are SEHNR and FQNEAQ (reference sequence). The J segment lost 8 bases and the V segment lost 8 bases, leaving 10 bases of the junction unmatched. This CDR3 spans 15 amino acids.

CDR3 sequence reads: CASSGTGGGEQYF. The CDR3 bases are TGTGCCAGCAGTGGTACAGGGGGAGGCGAGCAGTACTTC. The chain carries TRBV25-1 and TRBJ2-7; 8 bases are shared with TRBD1. The CDR3 has 13 residues. J was trimmed by 6 bases and V by 4 bases; bases with no gene match: 5. Germline values: CDR1 MGHDK, CDR2 SYGVNS.

The V gene is TRBV27, the J gene TRBJ2-4, with 9 bases aligning to TRBD1. J was trimmed by 0 bases and V by 5 bases; bases with no gene match: 8. The germline V gene encodes CDR1 MNHEY and CDR2 SMNVEV (reference sequence). The CDR3 length is 17 residues. This chain's CDR3 is CASSPTYRGRAKNIQYF. CDR3 nucleotide sequence: TGTGCCAGCAGTCCCACCTACAGGGGGCGAGCCAAAAACATTCAGTACTTC.

This clone was seen a single time. The chain has TRBV2 and TRBJ1-6; 10 bases match TRBD1. V shed 7 bases, J shed 7 bases, and the junction held 4 bases outside the gene matches. The CDR3 covers 14 residues. The germline V gene encodes CDR1 SNHLY and CDR2 FYNNEI. This CDR3 reads CASTGTGENSPLHF. The CDR3 DNA is TGTGCCAGCACCGGGACAGGGGAGAATTCACCCCTCCACTTT.

The chain couples TRBV4-3 to TRBJ1-2; 9 bases match TRBD1. The CDR3 totals 18 residues. Germline CDR1 LGHNA, CDR2 YSLEER. After removal of 1 base from V and 6 bases from J, the junction contained 15 bases not matched to a gene. CDR3: CASSQAGTGKMVGHGYTF. CDR3 nucleotides: TGCGCCAGCAGCCAAGCAGGGACAGGGAAAATGGTGGGGCATGGCTACACCTTC.

This chain joins TRBV6-1 and TRBJ1-4; D possibly corresponds to TRBD1 (5 bases). The CDR3 totals 15 residues. The V gene lost 3 bases and the J gene lost 1 base, with 9 bases spanning the gap. From germline, CDR1 is MNHNS and CDR2 SASEGT. The DNA for the CDR3 is TGTGCCAGCAGTGATTCAGGGTTAACTAATGAAAAACTGTTTTTT. Translated: CASSDSGLTNEKLFF.

The gene calls are TRBV30 and TRBJ1-1, with D possibly being TRBD1 (6 bases). The germline V gene encodes CDR1 GTSNPN and CDR2 SVGIG (reference sequence). Trimming took off 3 bases at V and 1 base at J, with 9 bases between the two ends. CDR3 size: 13 residues. CDR3 sequence: CAWSQGSNTEAFF. CDR3 coding DNA: TGTGCCTGGAGCCAGGGGTCGAACACTGAAGCTTTCTTT.

The chain links TRBV5-1 to TRBJ1-1; a weak D match, TRBD1 (6 bases). This CDR3 contains 14 residues. The V gene's germline CDR1 is SGHRS and CDR2 YFSETQ. Trimming took 2 bases from V and 4 from J, leaving 12 bases between them. In nucleotides, the CDR3 is TGCGCCAGCAGCTTCTACCAGGGGAGCACTGAAGCTTTCTTT. It translates to CASSFYQGSTEAFF.

The genes are TRBV19 and TRBJ2-7, with TRBD1 matching over 9 bases. Germline values: CDR1 LNHDA, CDR2 SQIVND (reference sequence). This CDR3 contains 14 residues. V was clipped by 3 bases and J by 5 bases; unmatched bases: 5. The CDR3 DNA reads TGTGCCAGTAGTATCCGGGACAGGGCCCACGAGCAGTACTTC. The encoded protein is CASSIRDRAHEQYF.

The V gene is TRBV4-2, the J gene TRBJ2-7, with TRBD2 as a possible D gene (5 bases). With 0 bases removed from V and 0 bases from J, the gap between germline ends came to 12 bases. The CDR3 sequence is 16 residues long. Germline V CDR1 and CDR2: LGHNA, YNFKEQ. The CDR3 sequence is CASSQDSASISYEQYF. For the CDR3, the DNA is TGTGCCAGCAGCCAAGATAGCGCGTCTATCTCCTACGAGCAGTACTTC.

This chain joins TRBV5-1 and TRBJ2-1, with D possibly being TRBD1 (5 bases). Germline assignment: CDR1 SGHRS and CDR2 YFSETQ. This CDR3 comprises 15 residues. V was trimmed by 0 bases and J by 0 bases, leaving 7 bases between them. The CDR3, as DNA: TGCGCCAGCAGCTTGGGACAGAACTCCTACAATGAGCAGTTCTTC. Encoded protein: CASSLGQNSYNEQFF. Based on the CDR3 plus reference TRBV5-1 and TRBJ2-1, the full variable domain is KAGVTQTPRYLIKTRGQQVTLSCSPISGHRSVSWYQQTPGQGLQFLFEYFSETQRNKGNFPGRFSGRQFSNSRSEMNVSTLELGDSALYLCASSLGQNSYNEQFFGPGTRLTVL.

The DNA for the CDR3 is TGTGCCAGCAGCAAAGACGGACAGGTGGGGGAGCAGCCCCAGCATTTT. Translated: CASSKDGQVGEQPQHF. The chain carries TRBV9 and TRBJ1-5, with 7 bases fitting TRBD1. CDR1 is SGDLS and CDR2 is YYNGEE in the germline V gene. CDR3 length equals 16 residues. V trimming: 4 bases; J trimming: 7 bases; junction bases outside the gene matches: 14.

The rearrangement links TRBV18 to TRBJ2-5; 7 bases map to TRBD1. CDR1 and CDR2 (germline): KGHSH, LQKENI. V lost 2 bases and J lost 4; bases outside the gene matches: 4. The CDR3 runs to 14 residues. CDR3 sequence (DNA): TGTGCCAGCTCACCAGACAGGGTGGGAGAGACCCAGTACTTC. This sequence encodes CASSPDRVGETQYF.

This chain links TRBV5-1 with TRBJ1-2, with D possibly TRBD1 on 5 matching bases. Trimming pared 4 bases from V and 7 bases from J, leaving 14 bases between. The CDR3 has 13 amino acids. Germline-derived CDR1 and CDR2 are SGHRS and YFSETQ. The CDR3 loop is CASSLAAGGGYTF. The CDR3 nucleotides are TGCGCCAGCAGCCTCGCGGCGGGGGGTGGCTACACCTTC.

V and J are TRBV7-2 and TRBJ1-2; TRBD1 is a possible D gene (6 bases). The V end lost 5 bases, the J end lost 7 bases, and 14 bases lay between the germline ends. The germline V gene has CDR1 SGHTA and CDR2 FQGNSA. The CDR3 consists of 13 residues. The CDR3 DNA reads TGTGCCAGCAGCACAGGGCCGCTCGTTGGCTACACCTTC. Translation gives CASSTGPLVGYTF.